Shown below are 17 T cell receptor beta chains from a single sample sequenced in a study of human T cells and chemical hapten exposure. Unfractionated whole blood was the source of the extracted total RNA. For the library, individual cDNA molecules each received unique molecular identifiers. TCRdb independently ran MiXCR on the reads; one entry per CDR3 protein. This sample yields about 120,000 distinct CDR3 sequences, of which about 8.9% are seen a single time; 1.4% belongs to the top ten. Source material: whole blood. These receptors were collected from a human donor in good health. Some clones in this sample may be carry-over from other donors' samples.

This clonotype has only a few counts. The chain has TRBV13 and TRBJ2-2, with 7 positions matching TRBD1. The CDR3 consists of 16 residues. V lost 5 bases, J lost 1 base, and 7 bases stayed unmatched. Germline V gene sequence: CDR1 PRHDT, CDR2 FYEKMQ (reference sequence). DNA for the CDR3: TGTGCCAGCAGCCATAACGACAGGGTGAACACCGGGGAGCTGTTTTTT. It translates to CASSHNDRVNTGELFF. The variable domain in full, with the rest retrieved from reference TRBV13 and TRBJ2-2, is AAGVIQSPRHLIKEKRETATLKCYPIPRHDTVYWYQQGPGQDPQFLISFYEKMQSDKGSIPDRFSAQQFSDYHSELNMSSLELGDSALYFCASSHNDRVNTGELFFGEGSRLTVL.

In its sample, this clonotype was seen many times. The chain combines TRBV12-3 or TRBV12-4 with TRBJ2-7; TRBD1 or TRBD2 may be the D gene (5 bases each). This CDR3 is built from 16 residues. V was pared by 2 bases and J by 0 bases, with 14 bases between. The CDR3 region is CASSLPSRGYSYEQYF. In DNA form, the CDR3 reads TGTGCCAGCAGTTTACCCTCGAGGGGTTACTCCTACGAGCAGTACTTC.

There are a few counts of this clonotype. CDR3 in amino acids: CASSSLSGRAYEQYF. The CDR3 DNA sequence: TGTGCCAGCAGTTCCCTTAGCGGGAGGGCCTACGAGCAGTACTTC. The chain uses TRBV6-5 and TRBJ2-7; 11 bases match TRBD2. Germline V gene lookup returns CDR1 MNHEY and CDR2 SVGAGI. The CDR3 sequence is 15 residues long. V trimming: 4 bases; J trimming: 2 bases; junction bases outside the gene matches: 4.

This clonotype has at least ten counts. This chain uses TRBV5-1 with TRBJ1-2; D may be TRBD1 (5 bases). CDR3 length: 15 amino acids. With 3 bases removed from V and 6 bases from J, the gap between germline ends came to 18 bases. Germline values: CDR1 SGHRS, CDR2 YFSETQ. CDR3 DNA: TGCGCCAGCAGCTCCGAGGGGCAGTTTGCGGATGGCTACACCTTC. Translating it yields CASSSEGQFADGYTF.

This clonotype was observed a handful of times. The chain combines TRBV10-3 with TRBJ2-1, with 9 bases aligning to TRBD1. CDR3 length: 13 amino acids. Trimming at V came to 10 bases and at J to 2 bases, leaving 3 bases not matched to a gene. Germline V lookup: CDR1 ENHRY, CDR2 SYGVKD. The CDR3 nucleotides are TGTGCCACCTGGACAGGGGCCTACAATGAGCAGTTCTTC. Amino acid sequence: CATWTGAYNEQFF.

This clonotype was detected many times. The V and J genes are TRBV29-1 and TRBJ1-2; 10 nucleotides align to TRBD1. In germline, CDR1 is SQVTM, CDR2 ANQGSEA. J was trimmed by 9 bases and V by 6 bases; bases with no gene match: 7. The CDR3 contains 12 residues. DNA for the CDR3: TGCAGCGTCGGGGGACAGGGGTTAAGCTACACCTTC. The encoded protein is CSVGGQGLSYTF.

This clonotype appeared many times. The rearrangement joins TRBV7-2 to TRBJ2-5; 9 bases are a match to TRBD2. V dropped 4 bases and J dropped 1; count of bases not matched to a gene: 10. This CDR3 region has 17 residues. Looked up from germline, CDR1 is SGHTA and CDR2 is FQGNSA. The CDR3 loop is CASSSRVGRGGQETQYF. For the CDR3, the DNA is TGTGCCAGCAGCTCCAGAGTAGGGCGGGGGGGCCAAGAGACCCAGTACTTC.

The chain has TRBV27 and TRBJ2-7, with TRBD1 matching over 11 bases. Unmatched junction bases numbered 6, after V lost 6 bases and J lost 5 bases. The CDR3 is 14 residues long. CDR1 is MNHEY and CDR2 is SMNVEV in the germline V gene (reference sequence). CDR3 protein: CASSLGQGAHEQYF. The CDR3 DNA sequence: TGTGCCAGCAGCTTAGGACAGGGGGCTCACGAGCAGTACTTC.

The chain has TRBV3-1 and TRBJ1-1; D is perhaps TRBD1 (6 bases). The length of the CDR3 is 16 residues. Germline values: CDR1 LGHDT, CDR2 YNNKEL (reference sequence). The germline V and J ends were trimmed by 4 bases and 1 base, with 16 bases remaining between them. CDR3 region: CASSLSSGGGNTEAFF. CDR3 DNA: TGTGCCAGCAGCCTTTCCTCAGGAGGGGGGAACACTGAAGCTTTCTTT.

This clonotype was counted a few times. This chain's CDR3 is CAISLGLASSGANVLTF. The CDR3 nucleotides are TGTGCCATCAGCTTGGGACTAGCGAGCTCTGGGGCCAACGTCCTGACTTTC. The rearrangement joins TRBV10-3 to TRBJ2-6; 10 nucleotides agree with TRBD2. The J segment lost 0 bases and the V segment lost 6 bases, leaving 5 bases of the junction unmatched. The CDR3 runs to 17 residues. From germline, CDR1 is ENHRY and CDR2 SYGVKD.

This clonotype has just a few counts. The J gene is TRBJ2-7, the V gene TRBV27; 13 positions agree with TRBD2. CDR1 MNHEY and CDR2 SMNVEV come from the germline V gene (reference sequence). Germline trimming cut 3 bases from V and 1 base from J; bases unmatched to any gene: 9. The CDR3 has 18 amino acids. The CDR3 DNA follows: TGTGCCAGCAGTTTTGGACTAGCGGGAGCCAAAGGGTCCTACGAGCAGTACTTC. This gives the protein CASSFGLAGAKGSYEQYF.

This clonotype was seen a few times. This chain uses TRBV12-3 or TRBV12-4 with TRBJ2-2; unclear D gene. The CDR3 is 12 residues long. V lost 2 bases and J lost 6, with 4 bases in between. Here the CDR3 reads CASSLWAGELFF. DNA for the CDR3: TGTGCCAGCAGTTTATGGGCCGGGGAGCTGTTTTTT.

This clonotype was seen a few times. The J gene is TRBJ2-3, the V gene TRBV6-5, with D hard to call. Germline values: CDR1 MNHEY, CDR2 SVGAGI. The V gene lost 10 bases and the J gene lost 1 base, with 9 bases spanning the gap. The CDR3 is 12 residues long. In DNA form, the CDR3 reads TGTGCCACCCGACGGGGCACAGATACGCAGTATTTT. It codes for CATRRGTDTQYF.

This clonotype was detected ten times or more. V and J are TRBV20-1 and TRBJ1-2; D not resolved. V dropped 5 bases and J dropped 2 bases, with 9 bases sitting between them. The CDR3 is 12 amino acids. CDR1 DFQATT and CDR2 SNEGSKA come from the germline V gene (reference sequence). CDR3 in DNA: TGCAGTGCTCGGACCGGAAACTATGGCTACACCTTC. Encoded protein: CSARTGNYGYTF.

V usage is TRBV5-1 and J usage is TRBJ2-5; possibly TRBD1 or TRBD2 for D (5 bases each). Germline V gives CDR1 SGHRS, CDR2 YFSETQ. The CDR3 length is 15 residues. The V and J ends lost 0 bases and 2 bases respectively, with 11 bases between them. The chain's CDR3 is CASSLGDGVQETQYF. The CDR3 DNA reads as TGCGCCAGCAGCTTGGGGGACGGCGTACAAGAGACCCAGTACTTC.

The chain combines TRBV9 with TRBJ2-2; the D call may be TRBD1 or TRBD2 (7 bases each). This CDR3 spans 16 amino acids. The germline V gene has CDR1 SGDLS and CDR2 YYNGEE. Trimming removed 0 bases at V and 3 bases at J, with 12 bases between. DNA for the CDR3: TGTGCCAGCAGCGTAGTGTCAGGGGGGGACACCGGGGAGCTGTTTTTT. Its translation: CASSVVSGGDTGELFF. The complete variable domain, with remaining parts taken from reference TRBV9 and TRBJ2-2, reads DSGVTQTPKHLITATGQRVTLRCSPRSGDLSVYWYQQSLDQGLQFLIQYYNGEERAKGNILERFSAQQFPDLHSELNLSSLELGDSALYFCASSVVSGGDTGELFFGEGSRLTVL.

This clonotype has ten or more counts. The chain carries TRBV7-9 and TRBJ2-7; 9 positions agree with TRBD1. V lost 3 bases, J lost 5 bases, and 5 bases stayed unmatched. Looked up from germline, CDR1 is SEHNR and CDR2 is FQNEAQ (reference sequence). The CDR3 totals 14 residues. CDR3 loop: CASSFPGQGHEQYF. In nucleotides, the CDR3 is TGTGCCAGCAGCTTCCCGGGACAGGGCCACGAGCAGTACTTC.